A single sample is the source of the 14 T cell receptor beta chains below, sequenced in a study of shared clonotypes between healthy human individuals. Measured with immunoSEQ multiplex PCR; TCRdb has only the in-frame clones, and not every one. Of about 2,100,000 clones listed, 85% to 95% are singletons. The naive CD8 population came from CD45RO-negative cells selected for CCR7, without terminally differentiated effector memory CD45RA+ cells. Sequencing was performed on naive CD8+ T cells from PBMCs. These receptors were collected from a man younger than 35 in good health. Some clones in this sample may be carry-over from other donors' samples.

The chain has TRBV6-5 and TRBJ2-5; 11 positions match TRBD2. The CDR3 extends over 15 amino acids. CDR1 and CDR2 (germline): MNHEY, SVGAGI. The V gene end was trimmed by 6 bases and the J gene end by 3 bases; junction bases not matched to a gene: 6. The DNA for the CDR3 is TGTGCCAGCAGCCTACTAGCGGGAGTCGAAGAGACCCAGTACTTC. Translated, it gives CASSLLAGVEETQYF.

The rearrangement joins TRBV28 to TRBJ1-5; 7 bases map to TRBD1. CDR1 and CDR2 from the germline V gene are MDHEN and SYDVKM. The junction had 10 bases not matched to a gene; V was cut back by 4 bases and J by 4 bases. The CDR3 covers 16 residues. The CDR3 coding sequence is TGTGCCAGCAGTTCCTCCCGGGACAGCATTAATCAGCCCCAGCATTTT. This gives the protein CASSSSRDSINQPQHF.

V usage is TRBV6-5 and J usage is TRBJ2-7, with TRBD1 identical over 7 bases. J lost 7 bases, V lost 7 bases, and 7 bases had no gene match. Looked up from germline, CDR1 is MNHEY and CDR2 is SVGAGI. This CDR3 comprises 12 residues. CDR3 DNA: TGTGCCAGCATCGGGCCCAGGGGGGAGCAGTACTTC. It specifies CASIGPRGEQYF.

This chain's CDR3 is CASSLVGRVGEKLFF. The CDR3 DNA sequence: TGTGCCAGCAGTTTAGTAGGCAGGGTGGGGGAAAAACTGTTTTTT. This chain joins TRBV28 and TRBJ1-4, with a weak D call TRBD1 (5 bases). This CDR3 is built from 15 residues. From germline, CDR1 is MDHEN and CDR2 SYDVKM. The V end lost 2 bases, the J end lost 8 bases, and 15 bases lay between the germline ends.

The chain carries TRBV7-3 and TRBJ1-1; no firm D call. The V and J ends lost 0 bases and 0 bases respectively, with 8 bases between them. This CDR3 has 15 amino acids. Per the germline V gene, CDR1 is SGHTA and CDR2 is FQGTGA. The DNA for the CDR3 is TGTGCCAGCAGCTTAACCGCCAGAATGAACACTGAAGCTTTCTTT. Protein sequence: CASSLTARMNTEAFF. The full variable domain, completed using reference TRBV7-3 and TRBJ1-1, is GAGVSQTPSNKVTEKGKYVELRCDPISGHTALYWYRQSLGQGPEFLIYFQGTGAADDSGLPNDRFFAVRPEGSVSTLKIQRTERGDSAVYLCASSLTARMNTEAFFGQGTRLTVV.

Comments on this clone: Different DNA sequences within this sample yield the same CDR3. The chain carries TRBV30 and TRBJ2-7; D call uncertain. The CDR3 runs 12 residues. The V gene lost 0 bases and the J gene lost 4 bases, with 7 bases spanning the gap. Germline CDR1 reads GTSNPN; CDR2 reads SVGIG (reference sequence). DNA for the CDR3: TGTGCCTGGAGTGTAGGAACTTACGAGCAGTACTTC. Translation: CAWSVGTYEQYF.

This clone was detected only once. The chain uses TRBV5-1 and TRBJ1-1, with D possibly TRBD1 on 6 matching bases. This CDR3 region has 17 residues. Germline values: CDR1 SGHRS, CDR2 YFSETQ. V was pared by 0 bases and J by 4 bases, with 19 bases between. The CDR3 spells CASSLGTAVRGATEAFF. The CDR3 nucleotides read TGCGCCAGCAGCTTGGGGACAGCCGTGAGGGGGGCCACTGAAGCTTTCTTT.

For the CDR3, the DNA is TGTGCCAGTAGTATAGGGCTGAACACAGATACGCAGTATTTT. It is translated as CASSIGLNTDTQYF. The chain uses TRBV19 and TRBJ2-3; D remains ambiguous. The ends were cut back, 1 base at V and 2 bases at J, with 7 bases in the middle. The length of the CDR3 is 14 residues. Germline loops: CDR1 LNHDA, CDR2 SQIVND (reference sequence).

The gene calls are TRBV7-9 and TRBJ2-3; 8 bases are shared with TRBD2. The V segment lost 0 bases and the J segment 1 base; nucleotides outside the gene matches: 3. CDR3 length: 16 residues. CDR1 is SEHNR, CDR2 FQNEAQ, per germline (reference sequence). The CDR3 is CASSLASGRGTDTQYF. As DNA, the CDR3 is TGTGCCAGCAGCTTAGCGAGCGGGAGAGGCACAGATACGCAGTATTTT.

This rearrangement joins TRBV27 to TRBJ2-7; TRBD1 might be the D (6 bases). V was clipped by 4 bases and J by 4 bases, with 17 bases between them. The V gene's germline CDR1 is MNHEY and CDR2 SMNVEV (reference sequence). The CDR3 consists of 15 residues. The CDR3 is CASSSPGTSLYEQYF. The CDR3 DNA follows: TGTGCCAGCAGTTCTCCCGGGACATCTCTATACGAGCAGTACTTC.

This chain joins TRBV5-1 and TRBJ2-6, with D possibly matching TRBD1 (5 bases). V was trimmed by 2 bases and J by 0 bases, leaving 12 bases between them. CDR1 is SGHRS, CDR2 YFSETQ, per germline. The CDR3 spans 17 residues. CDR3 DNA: TGCGCCAGCAGCTTCACAGGTGTGAGCTCTGGGGCCAACGTCCTGACTTTC. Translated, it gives CASSFTGVSSGANVLTF.

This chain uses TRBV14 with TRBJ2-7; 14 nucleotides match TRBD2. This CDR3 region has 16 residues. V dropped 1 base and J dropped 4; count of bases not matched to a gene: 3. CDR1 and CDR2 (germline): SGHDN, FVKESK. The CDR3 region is CASSQGRTSGRYEQYF. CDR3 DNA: TGTGCCAGCAGCCAAGGGCGGACTAGCGGGAGGTACGAGCAGTACTTC.

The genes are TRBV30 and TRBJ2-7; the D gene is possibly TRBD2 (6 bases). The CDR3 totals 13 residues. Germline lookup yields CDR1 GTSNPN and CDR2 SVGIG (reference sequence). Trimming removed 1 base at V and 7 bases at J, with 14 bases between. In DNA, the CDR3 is TGTGCCTGGAGTGCGTCGGCGGGATGGGAGCAGTACTTC. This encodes CAWSASAGWEQYF.

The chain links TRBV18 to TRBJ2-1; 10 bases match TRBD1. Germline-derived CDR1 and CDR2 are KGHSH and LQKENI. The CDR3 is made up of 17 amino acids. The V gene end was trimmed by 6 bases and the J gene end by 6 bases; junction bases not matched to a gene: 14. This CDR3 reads CASSPLPETGGFNEQFF. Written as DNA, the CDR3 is TGTGCCAGCTCTCCTCTCCCCGAGACAGGGGGCTTCAATGAGCAGTTCTTC.